Listed below are T cell receptor beta chains from one sample, sequenced in a study of CD8 T cells in ankylosing spondylitis. TCRdb fed the 5' RACE reads into MiXCR, producing one record per CDR3 protein. The repertoire holds almost 400,000 distinct CDR3 sequences, 20% to 25% seen once, with 16% in the top ten. Sequencing was done on a sample of blood, either unsorted or a sorted T cell fraction (not recorded which). These receptor sequences come from a male donor with ankylosing spondylitis. Each CDR3 is given with its conserved first and last residue. Each record gives: CDR3 protein, CDR3 DNA, D gene, V gene, CDR3 length, clone size, J gene. The D gene is left open where the match is weak. Clone sizes are given selectively: once, few, many, or a class where the clone is expanded.

cdr3_aa: CASSLGTSGSWDYEQYF
cdr3_nt: TGTGCCAGCAGCCTTGGGACTAGCGGGAGTTGGGATTACGAGCAGTACTTC
d_call: NA
v_call: TRBV21-1
cdr3_length: 17
clone_size: NA
j_call: TRBJ2-7

cdr3_aa: CASSLNGQGRLGSYEQYF
cdr3_nt: TGTGCCAGCAGCTTGAACGGACAGGGCCGCCTTGGGTCCTACGAGCAGTACTTC
d_call: TRBD1
v_call: TRBV5-5
cdr3_length: 18
clone_size: NA
j_call: TRBJ2-7

cdr3_aa: CASSFVAGNTGELFF
cdr3_nt: TGTGCCAGCAGCTTCGTAGCGGGAAACACCGGGGAGCTGTTTTTT
d_call: TRBD2
v_call: TRBV7-2
cdr3_length: 15
clone_size: NA
j_call: TRBJ2-2

cdr3_aa: CASSPWMEGEQYF
cdr3_nt: TGTGCCAGCAGCCCATGGATGGAGGGCGAGCAGTACTTC
d_call: NA
v_call: TRBV14
cdr3_length: 13
clone_size: few
j_call: TRBJ2-7

cdr3_aa: CATSRDRGPYEQYF
cdr3_nt: TGTGCCACCAGCAGGGACAGGGGGCCCTACGAGCAGTACTTC
d_call: TRBD1
v_call: TRBV15
cdr3_length: 14
clone_size: few
j_call: TRBJ2-7

cdr3_aa: CASSVRISGRLNTDTQYF
cdr3_nt: TGTGCCAGCAGCGTAAGGATTAGCGGGAGGCTTAACACAGATACGCAGTATTTT
d_call: TRBD2
v_call: TRBV9
cdr3_length: 18
clone_size: few
j_call: TRBJ2-3

cdr3_aa: CAWNLIAGRKTQYF
cdr3_nt: TGTGCCTGGAATTTAATAGCCGGCAGAAAGACCCAGTACTTC
d_call: NA
v_call: TRBV30
cdr3_length: 14
clone_size: few
j_call: TRBJ2-5

cdr3_aa: CASSGQGISGNTIYF
cdr3_nt: TGTGCCAGCAGCGGGCAGGGGATCTCTGGAAACACCATATATTTT
d_call: NA
v_call: TRBV7-9
cdr3_length: 15
clone_size: NA
j_call: TRBJ1-3

cdr3_aa: CASSSPSGSSYNEQFF
cdr3_nt: TGTGCCAGCAGTTCTCCTAGCGGCAGCTCCTACAATGAGCAGTTCTTC
d_call: TRBD2
v_call: TRBV28
cdr3_length: 16
clone_size: NA
j_call: TRBJ2-1

cdr3_aa: CSAVTSGSGTGELFF
cdr3_nt: TGCAGCGCCGTGACTAGCGGGAGTGGCACCGGGGAGCTGTTTTTT
d_call: TRBD2
v_call: TRBV29-1
cdr3_length: 15
clone_size: NA
j_call: TRBJ2-2

cdr3_aa: CASSQPTAQETQYF
cdr3_nt: TGTGCCAGCAGCCAACCGACAGCACAAGAGACCCAGTACTTC
d_call: NA
v_call: TRBV4-2
cdr3_length: 14
clone_size: few
j_call: TRBJ2-5

cdr3_aa: CASRGLLDTQYF
cdr3_nt: TGTGCCAGCAGAGGACTACTGGATACGCAGTATTTT
d_call: NA
v_call: TRBV2
cdr3_length: 12
clone_size: NA
j_call: TRBJ2-3

cdr3_aa: CAIRIAGGDEQYF
cdr3_nt: TGTGCCATCAGGATAGCGGGAGGGGACGAGCAGTACTTC
d_call: TRBD2
v_call: TRBV10-3
cdr3_length: 13
clone_size: few
j_call: TRBJ2-7

cdr3_aa: CASSLGGASGYNEQFF
cdr3_nt: TGTGCCAGCAGCTTAGGGGGGGCTAGCGGTTACAATGAGCAGTTCTTC
d_call: NA
v_call: TRBV7-2
cdr3_length: 16
clone_size: NA
j_call: TRBJ2-1